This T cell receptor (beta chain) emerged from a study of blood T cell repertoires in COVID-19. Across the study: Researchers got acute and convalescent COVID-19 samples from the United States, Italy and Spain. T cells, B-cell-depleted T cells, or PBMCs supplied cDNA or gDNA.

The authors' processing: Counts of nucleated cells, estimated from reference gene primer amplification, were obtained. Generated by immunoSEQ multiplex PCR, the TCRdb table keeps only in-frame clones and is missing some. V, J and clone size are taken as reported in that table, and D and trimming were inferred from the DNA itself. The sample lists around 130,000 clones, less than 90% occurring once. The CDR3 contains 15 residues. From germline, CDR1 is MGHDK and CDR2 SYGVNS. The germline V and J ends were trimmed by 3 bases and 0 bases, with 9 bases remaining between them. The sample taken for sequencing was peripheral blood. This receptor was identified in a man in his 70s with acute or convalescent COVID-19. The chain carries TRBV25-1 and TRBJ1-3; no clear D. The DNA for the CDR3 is TGTGCCAGCAGTGATCAGGTCCTCTCTGGAAACACCATATATTTT. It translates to CASSDQVLSGNTIYF.